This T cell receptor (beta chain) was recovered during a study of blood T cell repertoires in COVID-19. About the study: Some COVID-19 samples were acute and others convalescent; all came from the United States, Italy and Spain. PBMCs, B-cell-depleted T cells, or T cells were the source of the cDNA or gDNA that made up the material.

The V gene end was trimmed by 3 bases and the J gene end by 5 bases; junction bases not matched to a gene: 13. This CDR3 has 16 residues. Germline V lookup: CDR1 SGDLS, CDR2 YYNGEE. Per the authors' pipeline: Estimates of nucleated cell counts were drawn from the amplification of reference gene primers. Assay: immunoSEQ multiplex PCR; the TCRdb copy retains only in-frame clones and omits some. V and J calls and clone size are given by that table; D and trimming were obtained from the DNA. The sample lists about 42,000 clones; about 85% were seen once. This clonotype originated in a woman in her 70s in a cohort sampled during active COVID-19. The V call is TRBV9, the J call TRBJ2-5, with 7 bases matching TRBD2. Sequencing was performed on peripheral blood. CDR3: CASSEGPGGASETQYF. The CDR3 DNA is TGTGCCAGCAGCGAGGGGCCGGGAGGAGCGTCCGAGACCCAGTACTTC.